The rows below give T cell receptor beta chains drawn from one sample of a study of blood T cell repertoires in COVID-19. Sequencing was performed with immunoSEQ multiplex PCR; in TCRdb, only in-frame clones are kept and a portion is missing. In the table there are almost 95,000 clones, approximately 90% of which are singletons. The specimen sequenced was peripheral blood. The origin of the receptors is a woman aged 55-70 years with COVID-19, enrolled during active disease. Each CDR3 is given with its conserved first and last residue. Fields, in order: CDR3 protein, CDR3 DNA, clone size, V gene, D gene, J gene. The D gene is left open where the match is weak. Not every row has a clone size; where given, it reads once, few, many or a size class.

CDR3: CASGQTGSSYEQYF; DNA: TGTGCCAGCGGTCAGACAGGGTCATCGTACGAGCAGTACTTC; size: .; V: TRBV3-1/TRBV3-2; D: TRBD1; J: TRBJ2-7
CDR3: CASSVIGNYNSPLHF; DNA: TGTGCCAGCAGCGTAATCGGGAATTATAATTCACCCCTCCACTTT; size: .; V: TRBV7-3; D: .; J: TRBJ1-6
CDR3: CASSPFRTSGYNEQFF; DNA: TGTGCCAGTAGTCCCTTTCGGACTAGCGGGTACAATGAGCAGTTCTTC; size: .; V: TRBV19; D: TRBD2; J: TRBJ2-1
CDR3: CASSLFRTVAGQETQYF; DNA: TGCGCCAGCAGCTTGTTCAGAACGGTAGCGGGCCAAGAGACCCAGTACTTC; size: once; V: TRBV5-1; D: TRBD2; J: TRBJ2-5
CDR3: CASSTGGSYEQYF; DNA: TGTGCCAGCAGCACAGGGGGGTCCTACGAGCAGTACTTC; size: .; V: TRBV6-5; D: TRBD1; J: TRBJ2-7
CDR3: CATSLTGIYGYTF; DNA: TGCGCCACCTCCCTTACAGGGATCTATGGCTACACCTTC; size: medium-sized; V: TRBV10-2; D: .; J: TRBJ1-2
CDR3: CASSAPRAGGNWISDTQYF; DNA: TGTGCCAGCAGCGCGCCAAGGGCGGGGGGGAACTGGATATCAGATACGCAGTATTTT; size: .; V: TRBV9; D: TRBD2; J: TRBJ2-3
CDR3: CASSRGVGQGTYEQYF; DNA: TGTGCCAGCAGCCGAGGGGTGGGACAGGGGACCTACGAGCAGTACTTC; size: once; V: TRBV4-2; D: TRBD1; J: TRBJ2-7
CDR3: CASSLGPGQTFETQYF; DNA: TGTGCCAGCAGCTTAGGACCGGGACAGACCTTCGAGACCCAGTACTTC; size: .; V: TRBV7-8; D: TRBD1; J: TRBJ2-5
CDR3: CASSYGREGYTF; DNA: TGTGCCAGCAGTTACGGCAGGGAAGGCTACACCTTC; size: few; V: TRBV6-6; D: .; J: TRBJ1-2
CDR3: CAISFQGTANYGYTF; DNA: TGTGCCATCAGCTTCCAAGGGACAGCTAACTATGGCTACACCTTC; size: .; V: TRBV10-3; D: TRBD1; J: TRBJ1-2
CDR3: CASSRQGGSYNEQFF; DNA: TGTGCCAGCAGTCGACAGGGGGGCTCCTACAATGAGCAGTTCTTC; size: .; V: TRBV6-5; D: TRBD1; J: TRBJ2-1
CDR3: CASRKTGGNYGYTF; DNA: TGTGCCAGCAGAAAAACAGGGGGCAACTATGGCTACACCTTC; size: .; V: TRBV6-5; D: TRBD1; J: TRBJ1-2
CDR3: CASSPPGQVTDTQYF; DNA: TGTGCCAGCAGCCCACCGGGACAGGTCACAGATACGCAGTATTTT; size: .; V: TRBV7-9; D: TRBD1; J: TRBJ2-3
CDR3: CASSQGPNNNEQFF; DNA: TGCGCCAGCAGCCAAGGGCCAAACAACAATGAGCAGTTCTTC; size: .; V: TRBV4-1; D: .; J: TRBJ2-1
CDR3: CASSQDETGTGNQPQHF; DNA: TGCGCCAGCAGCCAAGATGAGACAGGGACGGGCAATCAGCCCCAGCATTTT; size: .; V: TRBV4-1; D: TRBD1; J: TRBJ1-5
CDR3: CASSLKSGTGSAEAFF; DNA: TGTGCCAGCAGTTTAAAGTCCGGGACAGGATCGGCTGAAGCTTTCTTT; size: .; V: TRBV28; D: TRBD1; J: TRBJ1-1
CDR3: CACGLQETQYF; DNA: TGTGCCTGCGGACTGCAAGAGACCCAGTACTTC; size: .; V: TRBV30; D: .; J: TRBJ2-5
CDR3: CASSSYNRDYNEQFF; DNA: TGTGCCAGCAGCTCATATAACCGGGACTACAATGAGCAGTTCTTC; size: .; V: TRBV7-9; D: .; J: TRBJ2-1
CDR3: CASSLDRDTEAFF; DNA: TGTGCCAGCTCTCTTGACAGGGACACTGAAGCTTTCTTT; size: .; V: TRBV18; D: TRBD1; J: TRBJ1-1
CDR3: CASSSGQGNYGYTF; DNA: TGTGCCAGCAGCTCAGGGCAGGGGAACTATGGCTACACCTTC; size: .; V: TRBV7-9; D: .; J: TRBJ1-2
CDR3: CASSPREGSEQYF; DNA: TGTGCCAGCTCACCACGAGAGGGCAGCGAGCAGTACTTC; size: .; V: TRBV18; D: .; J: TRBJ2-7
CDR3: CASSSYAMNTEAFF; DNA: TGTGCCAGCAGCTCCTACGCTATGAACACTGAAGCTTTCTTT; size: .; V: TRBV28; D: .; J: TRBJ1-1
CDR3: CASSQEFKGTGGGEQYF; DNA: TGTGCCAGCAGCCAAGAATTCAAGGGGACAGGGGGCGGCGAGCAGTACTTC; size: .; V: TRBV3-1/TRBV3-2; D: TRBD1; J: TRBJ2-7
CDR3: CASSDTTNPSGANVLTF; DNA: TGTGCCAGCAGTGATACGACAAATCCCTCTGGGGCCAACGTCCTGACTTTC; size: .; V: TRBV6-4; D: .; J: TRBJ2-6
CDR3: CASSQVGAPSYVGYTF; DNA: TGTGCCAGCAGCCAAGTGGGGGCACCTTCCTATGTAGGCTACACCTTC; size: .; V: TRBV7-9; D: .; J: TRBJ1-2
CDR3: CASTPSFGRITYEQYF; DNA: TGTGCCAGTACCCCCTCGTTTGGGAGGATCACCTACGAGCAGTACTTC; size: .; V: TRBV19; D: .; J: TRBJ2-7
CDR3: CASTSGQGRPLHF; DNA: TGTGCCAGCACCAGCGGACAGGGTAGGCCCCTCCACTTT; size: .; V: TRBV11-2; D: TRBD1; J: TRBJ1-6
CDR3: CASSLDRGTETQYF; DNA: TGTGCCAGCAGCTTAGATCGGGGGACCGAGACCCAGTACTTC; size: .; V: TRBV7-2; D: .; J: TRBJ2-5
CDR3: CAWSVMLSGGNNEQFF; DNA: TGTGCCTGGAGTGTCATGCTTAGCGGGGGGAACAATGAGCAGTTCTTC; size: .; V: TRBV30; D: TRBD2; J: TRBJ2-1
CDR3: CASRPGLAGESEQFF; DNA: TGTGCCAGCAGACCGGGACTAGCGGGAGAAAGTGAGCAGTTCTTC; size: .; V: TRBV6-5; D: TRBD2; J: TRBJ2-1
CDR3: CASSLAGTGAYEQYF; DNA: TGTGCCAGTAGTTTGGCCGGGACAGGGGCCTACGAGCAGTACTTC; size: .; V: TRBV19; D: TRBD1; J: TRBJ2-7
CDR3: CASSRGPEGQYF; DNA: TGTGCCAGCAGTCGGGGTCCAGAAGGGCAGTACTTC; size: once; V: TRBV3-1/TRBV3-2; D: .; J: TRBJ2-7
CDR3: CASSDRVGGTEAFF; DNA: TGTGCCAGCAGTGACCGCGTGGGGGGCACTGAAGCTTTCTTT; size: few; V: TRBV2; D: .; J: TRBJ1-1
CDR3: CASRQQGQPQHF; DNA: TGTGCCAGCAGACAACAGGGGCAGCCCCAGCATTTT; size: .; V: TRBV7-2; D: TRBD1; J: TRBJ1-5
CDR3: CASSPGGSLAKNIQYF; DNA: TGTGCCAGCAGCCCGGGAGGAAGCCTAGCCAAAAACATTCAGTACTTC; size: once; V: TRBV6-2/TRBV6-3; D: TRBD2; J: TRBJ2-4
CDR3: CASSQDPTSGYGYTF; DNA: TGCGCCAGCAGCCAAGACCCCACCTCGGGCTATGGCTACACCTTC; size: .; V: TRBV4-3; D: .; J: TRBJ1-2
CDR3: CASSPNPGLASPKYQETQYF; DNA: TGCGCCAGCAGCCCAAATCCGGGACTAGCTAGCCCGAAGTACCAAGAGACCCAGTACTTC; size: .; V: TRBV5-1; D: TRBD2; J: TRBJ2-5
CDR3: CASSSTPAGVSSPLHF; DNA: TGTGCCAGTAGTTCTACCCCGGCGGGTGTTAGTTCACCCCTCCACTTT; size: .; V: TRBV19; D: .; J: TRBJ1-6
CDR3: CASSQDAQLREQYF; DNA: TGTGCCAGCAGCCAAGATGCCCAGCTGCGGGAGCAGTACTTC; size: .; V: TRBV14; D: .; J: TRBJ2-7
CDR3: CASSFRQGGGEAFF; DNA: TGCGCCAGCAGCTTTCGTCAGGGGGGAGGTGAAGCTTTCTTT; size: .; V: TRBV5-1; D: TRBD1; J: TRBJ1-1
CDR3: CASSSGQGAREAFF; DNA: TGTGCCAGCAGCTCGGGACAGGGGGCCCGTGAAGCTTTCTTT; size: .; V: TRBV7-8; D: TRBD1; J: TRBJ1-1
CDR3: CASGLTANFGYTF; DNA: TGTGCCAGCGGGTTGACAGCAAATTTTGGCTACACCTTC; size: .; V: TRBV28; D: .; J: TRBJ1-2
CDR3: CASSRQGANTEAFF; DNA: TGTGCCAGCAGCCGCCAGGGGGCCAACACTGAAGCTTTCTTT; size: .; V: TRBV6-6; D: TRBD1; J: TRBJ1-1
CDR3: CASSPGGGLNYGGYTF; DNA: TGTGCCAGCAGCCCCGGGGGGGGCCTGAACTATGGAGGCTACACCTTC; size: .; V: TRBV7-2; D: .; J: TRBJ1-2
CDR3: CASSRLGGNTEAFF; DNA: TGTGCCAGCAGCCGGCTCGGGGGGAACACTGAAGCTTTCTTT; size: .; V: TRBV7-3; D: .; J: TRBJ1-1
CDR3: CASSFKQNSGNTIYF; DNA: TGTGCCAGCAGCTTTAAACAGAACTCTGGAAACACCATATATTTT; size: .; V: TRBV5-4; D: .; J: TRBJ1-3